The clone carrying this T cell receptor (beta chain) was recorded a few times. The source of the sample is a study of blood T cell repertoires in COVID-19. Across the study: Researchers got acute and convalescent COVID-19 samples from the United States, Italy and Spain.

There are 12 residues in the CDR3. V was pared by 4 bases and J by 7 bases, with 4 bases of the junction left unmatched. The germline gives CDR1 SQVTM, CDR2 ANQGSEA. The data were produced by immunoSEQ multiplex PCR, yet TCRdb's version contains in-frame clones alone and is incomplete. Of 130,000 to 150,000 clones in the sample, less than 90% are singletons; the top ten hold under 7%. This sequence was found in a woman aged 45-59 years who had been exposed to COVID-19. The V gene is TRBV29-1, the J gene TRBJ2-7; 10 nucleotides match TRBD2. Material for sequencing was PBMCs or T cells enriched from blood (not recorded which). The CDR3: CSVVLAGVEQYF. CDR3 coding DNA: TGCAGCGTTGTTCTAGCGGGAGTTGAGCAGTACTTC.